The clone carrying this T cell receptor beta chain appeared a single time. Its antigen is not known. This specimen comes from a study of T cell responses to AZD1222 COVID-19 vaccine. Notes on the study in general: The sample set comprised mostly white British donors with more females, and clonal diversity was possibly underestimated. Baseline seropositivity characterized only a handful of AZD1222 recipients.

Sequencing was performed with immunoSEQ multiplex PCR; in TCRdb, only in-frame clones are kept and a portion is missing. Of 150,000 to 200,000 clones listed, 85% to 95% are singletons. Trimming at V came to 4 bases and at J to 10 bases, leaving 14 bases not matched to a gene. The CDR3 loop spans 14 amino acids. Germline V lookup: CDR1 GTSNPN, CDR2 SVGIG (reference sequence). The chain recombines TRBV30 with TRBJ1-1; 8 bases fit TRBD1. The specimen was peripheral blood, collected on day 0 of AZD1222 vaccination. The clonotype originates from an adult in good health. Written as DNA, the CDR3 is TGTGCCTGGACTCCAATACAGGGGGTACTGGTAGCTTTCTTT. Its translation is CAWTPIQGVLVAFF. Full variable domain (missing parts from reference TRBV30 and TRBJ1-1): SQTIHQWPATLVQPVGSPLSLECTVEGTSNPNLYWYRQAAGRGLQLLFYSVGIGQISSEVPQNLSASRPQDRQFILSSKKLLLSDSGFYLCAWTPIQGVLVAFFGQGTRLTVV.